These T cell receptor beta chains were read from a single sample in a study of monozygotic twins with inflammatory bowel disease. From its re-call of the 5' RACE reads, TCRdb lists each CDR3 protein once, without DNA. This table holds 150,000 or so distinct CDR3 sequences. The sequenced material came from blood. The origin of the receptors is a human donor with ulcerative colitis or Crohn's disease, or a healthy co-twin of an affected twin (not recorded which). Each CDR3 is given with its conserved first and last residue. The order of the fields is V gene, J gene, CDR3 length, CDR3 protein.

v_gene: TRBV18; j_gene: TRBJ1-1; len: 17; CDR3aa: CASSPGLPGTGNTEAFF
v_gene: TRBV11-2; j_gene: TRBJ2-6; len: 18; CDR3aa: CASSFGGQVLSGANVLTF
v_gene: TRBV2; j_gene: TRBJ1-2; len: 15; CDR3aa: CASSERTGLLYGYTF
v_gene: TRBV7-2; j_gene: TRBJ2-2; len: 13; CDR3aa: CASSPGSGGELFF
v_gene: TRBV30; j_gene: TRBJ1-1; len: 13; CDR3aa: CAWSGDSNTEAFF
v_gene: TRBV5-5; j_gene: TRBJ2-4; len: 15; CDR3aa: CASSPYDRAWNIQYF
v_gene: TRBV20-1; j_gene: TRBJ2-3; len: 14; CDR3aa: CSAYLAGEALTQYF
v_gene: TRBV10-1; j_gene: TRBJ2-1; len: 16; CDR3aa: CASSGLGTSRDNEQFF
v_gene: TRBV3-1; j_gene: TRBJ2-1; len: 15; CDR3aa: CASSQGGTPNNEQFF
v_gene: TRBV20-1; j_gene: TRBJ2-7; len: 12; CDR3aa: CSARPVMGEQYF
v_gene: TRBV7-9; j_gene: TRBJ2-1; len: 15; CDR3aa: CASSLGDGLGDEQFF
v_gene: TRBV10-3; j_gene: TRBJ2-7; len: 12; CDR3aa: CAISVVFYEQYF
v_gene: TRBV20-1; j_gene: TRBJ2-5; len: 16; CDR3aa: CSARPGTGGVKETQYF